This is a list of T cell receptor delta chains from one sample in a study of gamma-delta chains in newborns, infants, children. TCRdb reanalysed the reads with CATT. The sample lists more than 6,500 delta-chain clones, around 1.6% occurring once. The sequencing input was blood. These receptor sequences come from a child who was a newborn, infant or young child, either healthy, febrile or measles-vaccinated (not recorded which). Both conserved end residues are part of each CDR3. The D gene is left open where the match is weak. Not all rows give a size; the values are once, few, many and, for expanded clones, a class.

cdr3_aa	cdr3_nt	j_call	d_call	clone_size	v_call
CALGSLVRGIGSYTDKLIF	TGTGCTCTTGGGAGCCTAGTCCGGGGGATAGGCTCGTACACCGATAAACTCATCTTT	TRDJ1	TRDD3	medium-sized	TRDV1
CALGGRLVTGKLIF	TGTGCTCTTGGGGGTCGCCTTGTTACTGGTAAACTCATCTTT	TRDJ1	.	.	TRDV1
CALGTNWATYTDKLIF	TGTGCTCTTGGGACCAACTGGGCTACTTACACCGATAAACTCATCTTT	TRDJ1	.	few	TRDV1
CACDYVLGDTRDKLIF	TGTGCCTGTGACTACGTACTGGGGGATACGCGCGATAAACTCATCTTT	TRDJ1	TRDD3	large	TRDV2
CACDKLGGVSSWVTRQMFF	TGTGCCTGTGACAAACTGGGGGGGGTAAGCTCCTGGGTCACCCGACAGATGTTCTTC	TRDJ3	TRDD3	few	TRDV2
CALGELGSPTRLLGDPGKLIF	TGTGCTCTTGGGGAACTGGGGTCCCCAACCCGTTTACTGGGGGATCCCGGTAAACTCATCTTT	TRDJ1	TRDD3	few	TRDV1
CALGNFSYWGILGTDKLIF	TGTGCTCTTGGGAACTTTTCCTACTGGGGGATACTAGGCACCGATAAACTCATCTTT	TRDJ1	TRDD3	many	TRDV1
CAFSRHSYEVLGDSTDKLIF	TGTGCCTTTAGTCGGCACTCCTACGAGGTACTGGGGGATTCCACCGATAAACTCATCTTT	TRDJ1	TRDD3	medium-sized	TRDV3
CALGELVSPTPFYTDKLIF	TGTGCTCTTGGGGAACTAGTCTCCCCGACACCATTTTACACCGATAAACTCATCTTT	TRDJ1	.	medium-sized	TRDV1
CACDSRGIRPSSWDTRQMFF	TGTGCCTGTGACAGTAGGGGGATACGCCCAAGCTCCTGGGACACCCGACAGATGTTTTTC	TRDJ3	TRDD3	medium-sized	TRDV2
CALGEREPSYVGGIYKLIF	TGTGCTCTTGGGGAAAGGGAACCTTCCTACGTGGGGGGGATATATAAACTCATCTTT	TRDJ1	.	medium-sized	TRDV1
CACDTKGPYWGLYTDKPIF	TGTGCCTGTGACACGAAGGGGCCCTACTGGGGATTGTACACCGATAAACCCATCTTT	TRDJ1	TRDD3	.	TRDV2
CALGELRGDTSDNTDKLIF	TGCGCTCTTGGGGAACTTAGAGGGGATACGAGCGATAACACCGATAAACTCATCTTT	TRDJ1	TRDD3	few	TRDV1
CALGELDQIGGPYTDKLIF	TGTGCTCTTGGGGAACTAGATCAAATTGGGGGACCGTACACCGATAAACTCATCTTT	TRDJ1	TRDD3	medium-sized	TRDV1
CALGDIPYWGITGKKTDKLIF	TGTGCTCTTGGGGACATACCTTACTGGGGGATAACGGGGAAGAAAACCGATAAACTCATCTTT	TRDJ1	TRDD3	few	TRDV1
CACDTVFLGDSHNTDKLIF	TGTGCCTGTGACACCGTGTTTCTGGGAGACTCCCACAACACCGATAAACTCATCTTT	TRDJ1	.	.	TRDV2
CAFKFDLSPTEAFTDKLIF	TGTGCCTTTAAATTCGATCTTTCTCCTACCGAGGCATTCACCGATAAACTCATCTTT	TRDJ1	.	medium-sized	TRDV3
CAASGPTSSGGYAGYTDKLIF	TGTGCAGCAAGCGGGCCTACTTCTAGTGGGGGATACGCGGGGTACACCGATAAACTCATCTTT	TRDJ1	TRDD3	medium-sized	TRAV29/DV5
CALGELKKWERLGKFDKLIF	TGTGCTCTTGGGGAACTCAAGAAATGGGAGCGTTTGGGAAAGTTCGATAAACTCATCTTT	TRDJ1	.	medium-sized	TRDV1
CACDTVGEPSLTAQLFF	TGTGCCTGTGACACCGTTGGGGAACCATCTTTGACAGCACAACTCTTCTTT	TRDJ2	.	few	TRDV2
CALGELWAGGYDDKLIF	TGTGCTCTTGGGGAACTTTGGGCTGGGGGATACGATGATAAACTCATCTTT	TRDJ1	TRDD3	.	TRDV1
CACDTKWGIRMYTDKLIF	TGTGCCTGTGACACGAAGTGGGGGATACGGATGTACACCGATAAACTCATCTTT	TRDJ1	TRDD3	medium-sized	TRDV2
CACDILGAMISWDTRQMFF	TGTGCCTGTGACATACTGGGGGCTATGATCTCCTGGGACACCCGACAGATGTTTTTC	TRDJ3	TRDD3	few	TRDV2
CALGEITCTGNTCSWDTRQMFF	TGTGCTCTTGGGGAAATAACCTGTACTGGTAACACTTGCTCCTGGGACACCCGACAGATGTTTTTC	TRDJ3	.	medium-sized	TRDV1
CALGEPPTFLRRLGDTPLPDKLIF	TGTGCTCTTGGGGAACCTCCGACCTTCCTGCGGCGACTGGGGGATACTCCCTTACCCGATAAACTCATCTTT	TRDJ1	TRDD3	few	TRDV1
CALGELGPSRSDWGPYTDKLIF	TGTGCTCTTGGGGAACTGGGTCCTAGTCGGTCCGACTGGGGGCCCTACACCGATAAACTCATCTTT	TRDJ1	TRDD3	few	TRDV1
CALGYPGAKYTDKLIF	TGTGCTCTTGGGTATCCTGGGGCCAAGTACACCGATAAACTCATCTTT	TRDJ1	.	medium-sized	TRDV1
CALGERLRGIYNTDKLIF	TGTGCTCTTGGGGAACGACTCCGGGGGATTTACAACACCGATAAACTCATCTTT	TRDJ1	TRDD3	medium-sized	TRDV1
CALGEGVRLGAVFSWDTRQMFF	TGTGCTCTTGGGGAAGGGGTCCGTCTGGGGGCTGTATTCTCCTGGGACACCCGACAGATGTTTTTC	TRDJ3	TRDD3	medium-sized	TRDV1